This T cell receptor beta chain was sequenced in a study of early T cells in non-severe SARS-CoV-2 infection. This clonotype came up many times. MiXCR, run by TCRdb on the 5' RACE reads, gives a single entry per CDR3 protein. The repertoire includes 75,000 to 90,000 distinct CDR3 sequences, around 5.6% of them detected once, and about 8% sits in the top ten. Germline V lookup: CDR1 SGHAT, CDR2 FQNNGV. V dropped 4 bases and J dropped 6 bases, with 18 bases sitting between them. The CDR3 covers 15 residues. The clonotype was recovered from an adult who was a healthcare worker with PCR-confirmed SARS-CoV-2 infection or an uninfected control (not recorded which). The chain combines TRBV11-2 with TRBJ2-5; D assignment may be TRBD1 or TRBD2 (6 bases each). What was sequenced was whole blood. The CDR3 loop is CASSSVTRGEQTQYF. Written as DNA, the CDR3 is TGTGCCAGCAGCTCCGTGACAAGGGGGGAGCAGACCCAGTACTTC.